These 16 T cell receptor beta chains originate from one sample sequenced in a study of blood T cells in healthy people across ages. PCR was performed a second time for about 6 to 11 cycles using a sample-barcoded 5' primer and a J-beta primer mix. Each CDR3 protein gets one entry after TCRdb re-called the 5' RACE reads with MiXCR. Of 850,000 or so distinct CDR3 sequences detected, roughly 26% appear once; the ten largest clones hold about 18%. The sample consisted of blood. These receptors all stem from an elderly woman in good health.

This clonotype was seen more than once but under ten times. The CDR3 DNA follows: TGTGCCAGCAGCCCCAATTTTGGCAACCGGAACACTGAAGCTTTCTTT. It is translated as CASSPNFGNRNTEAFF. The chain joins TRBV3-1 to TRBJ1-1, with D uncertain. Germline CDR1 reads LGHDT; CDR2 reads YNNKEL (reference sequence). The CDR3 length is 16 residues. V was trimmed by 4 bases and J by 1 base, leaving 16 bases between them.

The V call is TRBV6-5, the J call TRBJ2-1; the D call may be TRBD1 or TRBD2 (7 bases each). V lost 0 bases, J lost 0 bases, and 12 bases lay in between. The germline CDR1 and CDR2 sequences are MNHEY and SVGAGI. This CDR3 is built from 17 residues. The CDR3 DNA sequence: TGTGCCAGCAGTTACTCCCCAGGGGGGGCCTCCTACAATGAGCAGTTCTTC. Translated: CASSYSPGGASYNEQFF.

In DNA form, the CDR3 reads TGTGCCAGCTCCCCCAAGGGAGTGGGTGAAAAACTGTTTTTT. It specifies CASSPKGVGEKLFF. The chain couples TRBV18 to TRBJ1-4; D uncertain. Germline V lookup: CDR1 KGHSH, CDR2 LQKENI. V lost 6 bases, J lost 7 bases, and 15 bases lay in between. This CDR3 is 14 amino acids long.

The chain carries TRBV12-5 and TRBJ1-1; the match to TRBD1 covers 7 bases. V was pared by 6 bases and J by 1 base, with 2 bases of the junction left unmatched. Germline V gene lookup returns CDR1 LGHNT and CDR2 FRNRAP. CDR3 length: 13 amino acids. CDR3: CASGGTENTEAFF. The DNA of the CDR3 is TGTGCTAGTGGAGGGACAGAGAACACTGAAGCTTTCTTT.

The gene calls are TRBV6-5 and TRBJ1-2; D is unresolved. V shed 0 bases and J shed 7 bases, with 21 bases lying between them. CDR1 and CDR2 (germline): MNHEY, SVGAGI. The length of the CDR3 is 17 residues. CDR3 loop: CASSYSKSGQWVSGYTF. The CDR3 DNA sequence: TGTGCCAGCAGTTACTCGAAGAGCGGGCAATGGGTGTCTGGCTACACCTTC.

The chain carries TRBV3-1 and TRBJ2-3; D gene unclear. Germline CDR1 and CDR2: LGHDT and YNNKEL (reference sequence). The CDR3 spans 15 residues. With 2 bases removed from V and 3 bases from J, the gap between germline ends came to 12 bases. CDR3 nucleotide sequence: TGTGCCAGCAGCCAAAGTGGAGACTTTACAGATACGCAGTATTTT. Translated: CASSQSGDFTDTQYF.

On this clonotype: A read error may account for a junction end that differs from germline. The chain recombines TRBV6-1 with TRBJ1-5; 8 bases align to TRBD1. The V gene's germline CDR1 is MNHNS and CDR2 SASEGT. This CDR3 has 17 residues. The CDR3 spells CTSRSYGGQVIWQPQHF. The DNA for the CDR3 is TGTACCAGCAGGTCCTACGGGGGACAGGTGATCTGGCAGCCCCAGCATTTT.

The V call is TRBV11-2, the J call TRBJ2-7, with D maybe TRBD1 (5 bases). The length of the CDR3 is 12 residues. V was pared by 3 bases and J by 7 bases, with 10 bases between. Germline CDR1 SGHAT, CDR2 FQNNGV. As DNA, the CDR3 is TGTGCCAGCAGCTTTACAGGCAATGAGCAGTACTTC. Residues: CASSFTGNEQYF.

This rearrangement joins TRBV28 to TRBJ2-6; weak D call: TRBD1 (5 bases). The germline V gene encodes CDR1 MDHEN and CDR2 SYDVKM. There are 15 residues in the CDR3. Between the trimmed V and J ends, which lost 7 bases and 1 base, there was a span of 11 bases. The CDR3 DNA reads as TGTGCCAGCACCGCTCCAGGGTCTGGGGCCAACGTCCTGACTTTC. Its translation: CASTAPGSGANVLTF. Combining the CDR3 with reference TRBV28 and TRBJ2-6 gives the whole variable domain DVKVTQSSRYLVKRTGEKVFLECVQDMDHENMFWYRQDPGLGLRLIYFSYDVKMKEKGDIPEGYSVSREKKERFSLILESASTNQTSMYLCASTAPGSGANVLTFGAGSRLTVL.

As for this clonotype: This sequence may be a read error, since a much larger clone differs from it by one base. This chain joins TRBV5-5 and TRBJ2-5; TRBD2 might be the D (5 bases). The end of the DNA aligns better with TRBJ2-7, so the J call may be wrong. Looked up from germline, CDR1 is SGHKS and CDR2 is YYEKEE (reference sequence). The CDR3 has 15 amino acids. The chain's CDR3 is CASSDASLHFDEQYF. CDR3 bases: TGTGCCAGCAGCGACGCTAGCTTGCATTTTGACGAGCAGTACTTC.

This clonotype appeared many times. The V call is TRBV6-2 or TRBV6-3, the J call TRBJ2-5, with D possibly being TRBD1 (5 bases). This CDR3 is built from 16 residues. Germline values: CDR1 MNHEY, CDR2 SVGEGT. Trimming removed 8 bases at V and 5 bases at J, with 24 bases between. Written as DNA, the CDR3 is TGTGCCAGCTCCGAGGATCCCGGACAAAGACGTGAGACCCAGTACTTC. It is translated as CASSEDPGQRRETQYF.

CDR3 in amino acids: CASSSRTGVYVTQYF. DNA for the CDR3: TGTGCCAGCAGCTCGCGGACAGGGGTTTATGTGACCCAGTACTTC. J is TRBJ2-4 and V is TRBV3-1; 9 bases line up with TRBD1. The J call may be mistaken, given a closer DNA end match to TRBJ2-5. The CDR3 is made up of 15 amino acids. The V gene's germline CDR1 is LGHDT and CDR2 YNNKEL (reference sequence).

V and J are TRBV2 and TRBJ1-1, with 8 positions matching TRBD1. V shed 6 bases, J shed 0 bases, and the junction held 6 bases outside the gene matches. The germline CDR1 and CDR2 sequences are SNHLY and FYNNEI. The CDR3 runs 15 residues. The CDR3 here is CASRSDRAMNTEAFF. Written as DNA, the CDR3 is TGTGCCAGCAGATCGGACAGGGCCATGAACACTGAAGCTTTCTTT.

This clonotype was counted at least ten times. The CDR3 loop is CASTLPGNYGYTF. The CDR3 region has the DNA TGTGCCAGCACCCTCCCAGGGAACTATGGCTACACCTTC. The chain is built from TRBV7-2 and TRBJ1-2, with D possibly TRBD1 on 5 matching bases. CDR1 is SGHTA, CDR2 FQGNSA, per germline. V was cut by 7 bases and J by 2 bases, with 11 bases left in between. This CDR3 comprises 13 residues.

CDR3 sequence (DNA): TGCGCCAGCAGCCAAGACCCCGGGCATGAGCAGTTCTTC. Its protein is CASSQDPGHEQFF. The chain recombines TRBV4-3 with TRBJ2-1; D unresolved. CDR1 is LGHNA and CDR2 is YSLEER in the germline V gene. Trimming left V 0 bases short and J 8 bases short, with 8 bases between. The CDR3 loop spans 13 amino acids.

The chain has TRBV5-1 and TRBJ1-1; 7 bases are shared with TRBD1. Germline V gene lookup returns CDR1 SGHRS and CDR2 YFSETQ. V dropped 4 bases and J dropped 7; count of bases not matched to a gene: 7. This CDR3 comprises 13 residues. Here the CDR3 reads CASSLDRDSEAFF. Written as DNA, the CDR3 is TGCGCCAGCAGCCTCGACAGGGACAGTGAAGCTTTCTTT.